These T cell receptor beta chains were read from a single sample in a study of blood T cell repertoires in COVID-19. Libraries were prepared by immunoSEQ multiplex PCR; TCRdb keeps only in-frame clonotypes and omits some of them. The sample has 70,000 or so clones; 90% are singletons. Sequenced input: peripheral blood. Source of these receptors: a human donor in a cohort sampled during active COVID-19. Each CDR3 is given with its conserved first and last residue. D genes are given only for firm matches. Part of the rows lack a size; the others show once, few, many or a class for expanded clones.

CDR3aa: CASAIGLAGGEQFF
CDR3nt: TGTGCCAGCGCGATCGGACTAGCGGGAGGTGAGCAGTTCTTC
j_gene: TRBJ2-1
abundance: .
v_gene: TRBV27
d_gene: TRBD2

CDR3aa: CASSYPGQTDTQYF
CDR3nt: TGTGCCAGCAGTTACCCAGGACAGACAGATACGCAGTATTTT
j_gene: TRBJ2-3
abundance: .
v_gene: TRBV6-5
d_gene: .

CDR3aa: CASSSRGKPSIEQYF
CDR3nt: TGTGCCAGCAGTTCTAGGGGGAAGCCGTCTATCGAGCAGTACTTC
j_gene: TRBJ2-7
abundance: .
v_gene: TRBV28
d_gene: .

CDR3aa: CASSLEPLAGDIQYF
CDR3nt: TGTGCCAGCAGCTTAGAGCCACTAGCGGGGGACATTCAGTACTTC
j_gene: TRBJ2-4
abundance: .
v_gene: TRBV7-2
d_gene: TRBD2

CDR3aa: CASSVEDRSYEQYF
CDR3nt: TGTGCCAGCAGTGTCGAAGACAGATCCTACGAGCAGTACTTC
j_gene: TRBJ2-7
abundance: .
v_gene: TRBV2
d_gene: .

CDR3aa: CASSDSRSSYNEQFF
CDR3nt: TGTGCCAGCAGTGACTCGCGGAGCTCCTACAATGAGCAGTTCTTC
j_gene: TRBJ2-1
abundance: .
v_gene: TRBV6-4
d_gene: .

CDR3aa: CASSSLEREKDTQYF
CDR3nt: TGTGCCAGCAGCTCCCTAGAGCGGGAGAAGGATACGCAGTATTTT
j_gene: TRBJ2-3
abundance: .
v_gene: TRBV7-9
d_gene: TRBD2

CDR3aa: CASSLFYRNTEAFF
CDR3nt: TGTGCCAGCAGCTTGTTTTACAGGAACACTGAAGCTTTCTTT
j_gene: TRBJ1-1
abundance: once
v_gene: TRBV5-4
d_gene: .

CDR3aa: CASTDRSSYNSPLHF
CDR3nt: TGTGCCAGTACTGACAGAAGCTCCTATAATTCACCCCTCCACTTT
j_gene: TRBJ1-6
abundance: few
v_gene: TRBV19
d_gene: .

CDR3aa: CASSSPRTSGNSYNEQFF
CDR3nt: TGTGCCAGCAGCTCGCCCAGGACTAGCGGGAACTCCTACAATGAGCAGTTCTTC
j_gene: TRBJ2-1
abundance: once
v_gene: TRBV7-9
d_gene: TRBD2

CDR3aa: CASSNTRGSSYEQYF
CDR3nt: TGTGCCAGCAGCAATACCAGGGGCAGCTCCTACGAGCAGTACTTC
j_gene: TRBJ2-7
abundance: .
v_gene: TRBV5-6
d_gene: .

CDR3aa: CASLTTFPREGRADTQYF
CDR3nt: TGTGCCAGCCTTACTACCTTCCCTCGGGAGGGCAGAGCAGATACGCAGTATTTT
j_gene: TRBJ2-3
abundance: .
v_gene: TRBV28
d_gene: TRBD2

CDR3aa: CASSLGGSRGAETQYF
CDR3nt: TGTGCCAGCAGCTTAGGCGGGAGCAGAGGGGCAGAGACCCAGTACTTC
j_gene: TRBJ2-5
abundance: .
v_gene: TRBV11-3
d_gene: TRBD2

CDR3aa: CAWGAGASNTEAFF
CDR3nt: TGTGCCTGGGGCGCAGGGGCATCGAACACTGAAGCTTTCTTT
j_gene: TRBJ1-1
abundance: .
v_gene: TRBV30
d_gene: .

CDR3aa: CASRSAQRLAKNIQYF
CDR3nt: TGTGCCAGCAGATCCGCCCAGAGACTAGCCAAAAACATTCAGTACTTC
j_gene: TRBJ2-4
abundance: once
v_gene: TRBV2
d_gene: .

CDR3aa: CASSLRTSIEAFF
CDR3nt: TGTGCCAGCAGTTTAAGGACAAGCATTGAAGCTTTCTTT
j_gene: TRBJ1-1
abundance: once
v_gene: TRBV28
d_gene: .

CDR3aa: CASSEARAGATYNEQFF
CDR3nt: TGTGCCAGCAGTGAAGCGCGAGCGGGAGCTACTTACAATGAGCAGTTCTTC
j_gene: TRBJ2-1
abundance: once
v_gene: TRBV6-1
d_gene: TRBD2

CDR3aa: CATSRGLGEQFF
CDR3nt: TGTGCCACCTCCAGGGGGCTAGGTGAGCAGTTCTTC
j_gene: TRBJ2-1
abundance: .
v_gene: TRBV28
d_gene: TRBD1

CDR3aa: CSGWDRGTEAFF
CDR3nt: TGCAGCGGATGGGACAGGGGTACTGAAGCTTTCTTT
j_gene: TRBJ1-1
abundance: .
v_gene: TRBV29-1
d_gene: TRBD1

CDR3aa: CASSNAAGVNTGELFF
CDR3nt: TGTGCCAGCAGCAACGCGGCGGGCGTTAACACCGGGGAGCTGTTTTTT
j_gene: TRBJ2-2
abundance: .
v_gene: TRBV11-2
d_gene: .

CDR3aa: CASSENGLAADTQYF
CDR3nt: TGTGCCAGCAGCGAAAATGGACTAGCGGCAGATACGCAGTATTTT
j_gene: TRBJ2-3
abundance: .
v_gene: TRBV21-1
d_gene: .

CDR3aa: CASSLIPGLAGSGEYF
CDR3nt: TGTGCCAGCAGCTTGATCCCGGGACTAGCGGGATCCGGCGAGTACTTC
j_gene: TRBJ2-5
abundance: .
v_gene: TRBV5-6
d_gene: TRBD2

CDR3aa: CASSPGQGGSYEQYF
CDR3nt: TGTGCCAGTAGCCCGGGTCAGGGGGGCTCCTACGAGCAGTACTTC
j_gene: TRBJ2-7
abundance: .
v_gene: TRBV19
d_gene: .